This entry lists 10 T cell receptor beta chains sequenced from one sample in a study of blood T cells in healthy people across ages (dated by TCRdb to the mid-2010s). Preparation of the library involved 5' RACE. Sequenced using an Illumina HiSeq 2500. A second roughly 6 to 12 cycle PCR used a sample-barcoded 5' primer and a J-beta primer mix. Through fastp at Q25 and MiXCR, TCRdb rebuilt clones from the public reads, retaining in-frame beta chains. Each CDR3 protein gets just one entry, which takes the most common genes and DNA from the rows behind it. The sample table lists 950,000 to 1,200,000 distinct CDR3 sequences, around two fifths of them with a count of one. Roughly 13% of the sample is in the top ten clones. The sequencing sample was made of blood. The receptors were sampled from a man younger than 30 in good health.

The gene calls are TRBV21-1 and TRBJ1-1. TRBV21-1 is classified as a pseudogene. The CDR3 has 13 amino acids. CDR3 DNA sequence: TGTGCCAGCGCCCAACGGGGTCCAGCTGAAGCTTTCTTT. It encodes CASAQRGPAEAFF.

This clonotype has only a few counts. As DNA, the CDR3 is TGCAGCGTTGAAGGGCTAGGGAGAATCTCCTACAATGAGCAGTTCTTC. Protein product: CSVEGLGRISYNEQFF. V usage is TRBV29-1 and J usage is TRBJ2-1, with D perhaps TRBD2 (5 bases). This CDR3 contains 16 residues. CDR1 and CDR2 (germline): SQVTM, ANQGSEA. Trimming removed 1 base at V and 0 bases at J, with 13 bases between.

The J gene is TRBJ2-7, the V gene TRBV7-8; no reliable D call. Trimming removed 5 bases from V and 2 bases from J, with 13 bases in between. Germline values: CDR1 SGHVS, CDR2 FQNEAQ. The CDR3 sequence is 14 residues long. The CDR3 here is CASSPLTAAYEQYF. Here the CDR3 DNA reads TGTGCCAGCAGCCCCCTGACGGCAGCCTACGAGCAGTACTTC.

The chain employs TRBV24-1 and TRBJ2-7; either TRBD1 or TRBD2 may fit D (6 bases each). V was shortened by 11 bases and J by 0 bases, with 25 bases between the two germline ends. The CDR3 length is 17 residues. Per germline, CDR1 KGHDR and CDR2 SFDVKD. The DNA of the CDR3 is TGTGCCATTACGGATAACGCGGGACACCTTATCTCCTACGAGCAGTACTTC. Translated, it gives CAITDNAGHLISYEQYF.

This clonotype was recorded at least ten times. CDR3 loop: CASGANYGYTF. The CDR3 DNA reads TGTGCCAGCGGTGCGAACTATGGCTACACCTTC. The chain is built from TRBV12-3 or TRBV12-4 and TRBJ1-2; D gene unclear. V lost 8 bases, J lost 2 bases, and 6 bases lay in between. CDR3 length: 11 amino acids.

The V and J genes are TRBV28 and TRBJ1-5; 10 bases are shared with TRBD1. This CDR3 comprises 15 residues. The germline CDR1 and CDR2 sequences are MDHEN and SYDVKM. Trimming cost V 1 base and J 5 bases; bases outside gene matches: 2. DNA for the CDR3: TGTGCCAGCAGTTTATCGGACAGGGGGTATCAGCCCCAGCATTTT. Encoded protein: CASSLSDRGYQPQHF.

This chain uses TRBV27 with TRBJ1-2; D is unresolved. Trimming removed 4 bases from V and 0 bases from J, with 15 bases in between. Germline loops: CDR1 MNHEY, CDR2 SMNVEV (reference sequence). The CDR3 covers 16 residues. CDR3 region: CASSYRPGLPNYGYTF. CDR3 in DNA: TGTGCCAGCAGTTACCGCCCAGGACTCCCTAACTATGGCTACACCTTC.

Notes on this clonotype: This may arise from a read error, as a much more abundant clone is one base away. The CDR3 DNA sequence: TGTGCCATCAGTGAGTCAGATACGCAGTATTTT. It translates to CAISESDTQYF. V and J are TRBV10-3 and TRBJ2-3; D ambiguous. Trimming cost V 0 bases and J 5 bases, with 0 bases left between them. This CDR3 contains 11 residues. Germline CDR1 is ENHRY and CDR2 is SYGVKD.

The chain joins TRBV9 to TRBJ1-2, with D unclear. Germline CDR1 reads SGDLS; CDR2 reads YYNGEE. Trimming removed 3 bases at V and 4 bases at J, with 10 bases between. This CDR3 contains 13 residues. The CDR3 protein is CASSAGSGYGYTF. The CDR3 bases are TGTGCCAGCAGCGCGGGGTCCGGCTATGGCTACACCTTC.

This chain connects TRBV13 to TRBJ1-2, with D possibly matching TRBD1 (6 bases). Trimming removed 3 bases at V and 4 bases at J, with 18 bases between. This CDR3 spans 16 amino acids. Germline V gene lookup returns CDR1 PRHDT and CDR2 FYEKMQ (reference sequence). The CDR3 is CASSFGAGEKVYGYTF. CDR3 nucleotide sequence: TGTGCCAGCAGCTTTGGGGCAGGGGAGAAGGTCTATGGCTACACCTTC.